This is a list of T cell receptor beta chains from one sample in a study of shared clonotypes between healthy human individuals. Using immunoSEQ multiplex PCR, the repertoire was profiled, and TCRdb retains in-frame clones only, with some absent. The sample records 450,000 to 650,000 clones, around three quarters being singletons. The sequenced sample consisted of PBMCs. These TCRs come from a woman aged 40-49 years in good health. Some clones in this sample may be carry-over from other donors' samples. The CDR3 runs from the conserved cysteine through the conserved F or W. A D gene is named only where the DNA matches it firmly. Some rows have no size entry. The others give once, few or many, or a class for an expanded clone.

cdr3_nt,cdr3_aa,v_call,d_call,clone_size,j_call
TGTGCCAGCAGTGCCCTCCGTAGCACAGATACGCAGTATTTT,CASSALRSTDTQYF,TRBV2,.,.,TRBJ2-3
TGTGTCGGCAGCCAGGGTCTCTCTGGGGCCAACGTCCTGACTTTC,CVGSQGLSGANVLTF,TRBV5-6,.,once,TRBJ2-6
TGTGCCAGCAGCTTAGTGGGACAGGGACACTTGAACACCGGGGAGCTGTTTTTT,CASSLVGQGHLNTGELFF,TRBV11-1,TRBD1,.,TRBJ2-2
TGTGCCAGCAGTCTTTACAGGGGAGATCAGCCCCAGCATTTT,CASSLYRGDQPQHF,TRBV2,TRBD1,.,TRBJ1-5
TGTGCCAGCAGTTACTCGAGAAATTGGGTACTAGCGGAAGAGACCCAGTACTTC,CASSYSRNWVLAEETQYF,TRBV6-7,TRBD2,.,TRBJ2-5
TGTGCCTGGAGTGTATCAAACACTGAAGCTTTCTTT,CAWSVSNTEAFF,TRBV30,.,few,TRBJ1-1
TGTGCCTGGAGCGGGCAGGGAGGTGGAAACACCATATATTTT,CAWSGQGGGNTIYF,TRBV30,.,.,TRBJ1-3
TGTGCCAGCAGCTTCAACCCTACGGGCAATGAGCAGTTCTTC,CASSFNPTGNEQFF,TRBV11-2,.,.,TRBJ2-1
TGTGCCAGCAGCTGGACAGGGATCTATGGCTACACCTTC,CASSWTGIYGYTF,TRBV5-8,TRBD1,.,TRBJ1-2
TGTGCCTGGAGTGTGGCCTCTAGCGGCTACACCTTC,CAWSVASSGYTF,TRBV30,.,.,TRBJ1-2
TGTGCCAGCACCCTATACTCTGGGGCCAACGTCCTGACTTTC,CASTLYSGANVLTF,TRBV6-6,.,.,TRBJ2-6
TGTGCCAGCAGCTTATCGAGAAACGCGAACACCGGGGAGCTGTTTTTT,CASSLSRNANTGELFF,TRBV7-2,.,.,TRBJ2-2
TGTGCCAGCAGCTACATGACCCTCCGCGAGCAGTACTTC,CASSYMTLREQYF,TRBV5-5,.,.,TRBJ2-7
TGTGCCAGCTCACCCAACCCGACGGTCTCCTACGAGCAGTACTTC,CASSPNPTVSYEQYF,TRBV18,.,.,TRBJ2-7
TGTGCCAGCTCCCTGGAAGGGGGCGCATCCGAGCAGTACTTC,CASSLEGGASEQYF,TRBV6-5,TRBD1,.,TRBJ2-7
TGTGCCAGCAGTGGAGGAGCGGGAGGGGCGAGCACAGATACGCAGTATTTT,CASSGGAGGASTDTQYF,TRBV2,TRBD2,.,TRBJ2-3
TGCGCCAGCAGCTTGGAGGCGGGCCGAAGCCGACGCCGGGACAGTATCTACGAGCAGTACTTC,CASSLEAGRSRRRDSIYEQYF,TRBV5-1,TRBD1,.,TRBJ2-7
TGCAGCGTTGAAATTGGCAGGTCAGGGAACTATGGCTACACCTTC,CSVEIGRSGNYGYTF,TRBV29-1,.,.,TRBJ1-2
TGTGCCAGCAGCTCGGGGACAGGGCAAGGCTACACCTTC,CASSSGTGQGYTF,TRBV7-3,TRBD1,once,TRBJ1-2
TGCGCCAGCAGCTTGGTTGCGGGTATGGACACCGGGGAGCTGTTTTTT,CASSLVAGMDTGELFF,TRBV5-1,.,.,TRBJ2-2
TGTGCCACCAGCACAGGGGTGCGCAACGTCCTGACTTTC,CATSTGVRNVLTF,TRBV15,.,.,TRBJ2-6
TGTGCCATCGGGGACTCAACCTACGAGCAGTACTTC,CAIGDSTYEQYF,TRBV10-3,.,.,TRBJ2-7
TGTGCCAGCGGAACTAGCGGGAGCCCAGATACGCAGTATTTT,CASGTSGSPDTQYF,TRBV2,TRBD2,.,TRBJ2-3
TGCAGCGTTGAATTTCGGGGGGACGATACGCAGTATTTT,CSVEFRGDDTQYF,TRBV29-1,TRBD2,.,TRBJ2-3
TGTGCCAGCAGGACAGGGAACACCGGGGAGCTGTTTTTT,CASRTGNTGELFF,TRBV27,.,.,TRBJ2-2
TGTGCCAGCAGCTTAAGTCTTCTCTATGGCTACACCTTC,CASSLSLLYGYTF,TRBV11-2,.,.,TRBJ1-2
TGTGCCAGCAGTCAAGCAAGGGGGGGGGAGACCCAGTACTTC,CASSQARGGETQYF,TRBV6-5,.,.,TRBJ2-5
TGTGCCAGCAGTTTCCTAGGACAGGGGGCAGTTGAGCAGTACTTC,CASSFLGQGAVEQYF,TRBV28,TRBD1,.,TRBJ2-7
TGTGCCAGCAGCTCCCTGACTAGCGGGAGTTCGGTTAGGACCGGGGAGCTGTTTTTT,CASSSLTSGSSVRTGELFF,TRBV7-2,TRBD2,.,TRBJ2-2
TGTGCCAGCAGCCGCCCCACAGGGGGCCACGAGACCCAGTACTTC,CASSRPTGGHETQYF,TRBV5-4,TRBD1,.,TRBJ2-5
TGTGCCAGCAGCCCCCGACTAGCGGGTGGTGAGCAGTACTTC,CASSPRLAGGEQYF,TRBV21-1,.,.,TRBJ2-7
TGTGCCAGCAGCTTAGAGGTGGGGCCCTCCTACGAGCAGTACTTC,CASSLEVGPSYEQYF,TRBV7-8,.,.,TRBJ2-7
TGCGCCAGCAGTCAATCGGGACAACAGGATGAAAAACTGTTTTTT,CASSQSGQQDEKLFF,TRBV23-1,.,few,TRBJ1-4
TGTGCCAGCAGCTCGGGACCGGCAACTGAAGCTTTCTTT,CASSSGPATEAFF,TRBV7-2,.,few,TRBJ1-1
TGTGCCAGCAGTGATTGGGGGGCGTACGAGCAGTACTTC,CASSDWGAYEQYF,TRBV25-1,.,.,TRBJ2-7
TGTGCCATCAGTGAGTATGGAGAGTACGAGCAGTACTTC,CAISEYGEYEQYF,TRBV10-3,.,once,TRBJ2-7
TGTGCCAGCAGCGAAGGGGGGCGGGGCACCGGGGAGCTGTTTTTT,CASSEGGRGTGELFF,TRBV5-4,.,few,TRBJ2-2
TGTGCCACCAGTAAGAGATGGGGGTCGCGCTACGAGCAGTACTTC,CATSKRWGSRYEQYF,TRBV15,.,.,TRBJ2-7
TGTGCCAGCAGCCCTAGGGACACCGGGGAGCTGTTTTTT,CASSPRDTGELFF,TRBV6-1,.,.,TRBJ2-2
TGTGCCAGCAGCTTAGTAGGGACTGGAAACACCATATATTTT,CASSLVGTGNTIYF,TRBV7-6,.,.,TRBJ1-3
TGTGCCAGAAGCTTCCGGGATGGGAATCAGCCCCAGCATTTT,CARSFRDGNQPQHF,TRBV5-3,.,.,TRBJ1-5
TGTGCCAGCACTCTACGACCGGAGAAATACACCATATATTTT,CASTLRPEKYTIYF,TRBV6-6,.,.,TRBJ1-3
TGTGCCAGCAGCTTAATAGGAGGGAATGCGGAGTATTCGAATTCACCCCTCCACTTT,CASSLIGGNAEYSNSPLHF,TRBV7-9,.,.,TRBJ1-6
TGCGCCAGCAGCCTCTCCGGGACACGTTCCTACGAGCAGTACTTC,CASSLSGTRSYEQYF,TRBV5-1,.,.,TRBJ2-7
TGCGCCAGCAGCACCAATCTCCCCTACGAGCAGTACTTC,CASSTNLPYEQYF,TRBV5-1,.,.,TRBJ2-7
TGTGCCAGCAGCCACCCAACAGGAGAGGGGCCTGGGGCCAACGTCCTGACTTTC,CASSHPTGEGPGANVLTF,TRBV7-6,.,.,TRBJ2-6
TGTGCCAGCAGCTTAGGAGGTAGCGGGAGAGAGACCCAGTACTTC,CASSLGGSGRETQYF,TRBV13,TRBD2,.,TRBJ2-5
TGTGCCAGCAGTGAAGAAGGGACAGGGGGCGGAAGGTACGAGCAGTACTTC,CASSEEGTGGGRYEQYF,TRBV2,TRBD1,.,TRBJ2-7
TGTGCCAGCAGTTACCGGGACAGCGGACGGGGCCGGGAGCTGTTTTTT,CASSYRDSGRGRELFF,TRBV6-6,TRBD1,.,TRBJ2-2
TGTGCCAGCAGCTTTGGACCTAACTATGGCTACACCTTC,CASSFGPNYGYTF,TRBV7-2,.,.,TRBJ1-2
TGTGCCAGCAGTGAAGGGATCTCTGGGGCCAACGTCCTGACTTTC,CASSEGISGANVLTF,TRBV6-1,.,once,TRBJ2-6
TGTGCCAGCAGCTTCGGGGAAACCCCCAATGAAAAACTGTTTTTT,CASSFGETPNEKLFF,TRBV5-8,.,.,TRBJ1-4
TGTGCCAGCAGCCCAGGGTTCACTGAAGCTTTCTTT,CASSPGFTEAFF,TRBV5-8,.,few,TRBJ1-1
TGTGCCAGCAGTGAAGTCCAAGAGACCCAGTACTTC,CASSEVQETQYF,TRBV6-1,.,.,TRBJ2-5
TGTGCCAGCTTAGCACAGAGTACCGGGGAGCTGTTTTTT,CASLAQSTGELFF,TRBV18,.,.,TRBJ2-2